A selection of T cell receptor beta chains follows, all from one sample in a study of cytomegalovirus exposure and HLA in healthy donors. Libraries were prepared by immunoSEQ multiplex PCR; TCRdb keeps only in-frame clonotypes and omits some of them. Among over 70,000 clones listed, 60% to 80% were seen once. Sequencing input: PBMCs. The receptors come from a man younger than 45 in good health and CMV-seronegative. Each CDR3 is given with its conserved first and last residue. A D gene is named only where the DNA matches it firmly. The size field is filled for only some rows; it gives once, few, many or a size class.

>TRBV5-1|TRBJ2-3|-|-
CASSTYRTTDTQYF
TGCGCCAGCAGCACCTACAGGACCACAGATACGCAGTATTTT
>TRBV5-6|TRBJ1-2|-|TRBD1
CASSSGTDGYTF
TGTGCCAGCAGTTCCGGGACAGATGGCTACACCTTC
>TRBV19|TRBJ2-6|-|TRBD1
CASRRIGGAGANVLTF
TGTGCCAGTAGACGAATAGGGGGCGCCGGGGCCAACGTCCTGACTTTC
>TRBV28|TRBJ2-5|few|TRBD1
CASREAGGRTETQYF
TGTGCCAGCAGGGAAGCAGGGGGACGTACCGAGACCCAGTACTTC
>TRBV6-5|TRBJ1-1|-|TRBD1
CASSYTSRTGNTEAFF
TGTGCCAGCAGTTACACCTCGAGGACAGGGAACACTGAAGCTTTCTTT
>TRBV7-2|TRBJ1-1|few|-
CASSLGGERNTEAFF
TGTGCCAGCAGCTTAGGGGGCGAACGGAACACTGAAGCTTTCTTT
>TRBV7-9|TRBJ1-3|once|TRBD1
CSSSISGQGTGNTIYF
TGTTCCAGCAGCATATCGGGACAGGGAACTGGAAACACCATATATTTT
>TRBV5-1|TRBJ2-3|-|TRBD1
CASRYGTAPYQYF
TGCGCCAGCAGATACGGGACAGCGCCGTACCAGTATTTT
>TRBV5-1|TRBJ1-1|-|-
CASSYLTWDTEAFF
TGCGCCAGCAGCTATTTGACTTGGGACACTGAAGCTTTCTTT
>TRBV7-9|TRBJ2-7|-|TRBD1
CASSLETGNEQYF
TGTGCCAGCAGCTTAGAGACAGGGAACGAGCAGTACTTC
>TRBV4-2|TRBJ2-2|-|TRBD1
CASSQHRGPNTGELFF
TGTGCCAGCAGCCAACACAGGGGTCCAAACACCGGGGAGCTGTTTTTT
>TRBV18|TRBJ1-1|-|TRBD1
CATRTGGNTEAFF
TGTGCCACAAGGACAGGGGGGAACACTGAAGCTTTCTTT
>TRBV9|TRBJ1-2|-|-
CASSVVGLGYGYTF
TGTGCCAGCAGCGTAGTGGGGCTCGGGTATGGCTACACCTTC
>TRBV18|TRBJ1-3|-|TRBD1
CASSPDRASGNTIYF
TGTGCCAGCTCACCAGACAGGGCGTCTGGAAACACCATATATTTT
>TRBV5-1|TRBJ2-1|-|TRBD2
CASSLRAGSYNEQFF
TGCGCCAGCAGCTTGAGAGCGGGGAGCTACAATGAGCAGTTCTTC
>TRBV6-1|TRBJ2-7|-|TRBD1
CASSSGTGIYEQYF
TGTGCCAGCAGCTCCGGGACAGGGATCTACGAGCAGTACTTC
>TRBV7-9|TRBJ2-6|once|-
CASSLSQGESGANVLTF
TGTGCCAGCAGCTTAAGCCAGGGTGAAAGCGGGGCCAACGTCCTGACTTTC
>TRBV4-1|TRBJ1-1|once|TRBD1
CASSPAGGPNTEAFF
TGCGCCAGCAGTCCCGCAGGGGGCCCGAACACTGAAGCTTTCTTT
>TRBV25-1|TRBJ1-1|-|-
CASSSPGETEAFF
TGTGCCAGCAGCTCCCCCGGGGAGACTGAAGCTTTCTTT
>TRBV30|TRBJ2-1|once|TRBD2
CAWSVRTSGAYNEQFF
TGTGCCTGGAGTGTACGGACTAGCGGGGCCTACAATGAGCAGTTCTTC
>TRBV11-2|TRBJ2-5|once|-
CASSLSVARVQETQYF
TGTGCCAGCAGCTTAAGTGTAGCTCGGGTCCAAGAGACCCAGTACTTC
>TRBV7-6|TRBJ1-6|-|-
CASSLVQRSYNSPLHF
TGTGCCAGCAGCTTAGTACAGCGGTCCTATAATTCACCCCTCCACTTT
>TRBV2|TRBJ1-2|-|-
CASSHSSSVNVREYGYTF
TGTGCCAGCAGTCATTCCAGCTCAGTTAACGTACGGGAATATGGCTACACCTTC
>TRBV29-1|TRBJ2-3|-|TRBD2
CSSEREGVSTDTQYF
TGCAGTTCAGAGCGGGAGGGCGTTAGCACAGATACGCAGTATTTT
>TRBV5-4|TRBJ1-4|few|TRBD1
CASSQTGNSEKLFF
TGTGCCAGCAGCCAGACAGGGAATTCCGAAAAACTGTTTTTT
>TRBV5-4|TRBJ2-4|-|-
CASSFTGNKNIQYF
TGTGCCAGCAGCTTCACAGGGAACAAAAACATTCAGTACTTC
>TRBV20-1|TRBJ1-1|-|-
CSAGVNTEAFF
TGCAGTGCCGGGGTTAACACTGAAGCTTTCTTT
>TRBV2|TRBJ1-1|-|-
CASSDGWVILLELPMNTEAFF
TGTGCCAGCAGTGATGGTTGGGTCATTCTCCTGGAGCTGCCCATGAACACTGAAGCTTTCTTT
>TRBV11-1|TRBJ2-1|-|TRBD2
CASSLVPSGYNEQFF
TGTGCCAGCAGCTTAGTGCCTAGCGGATACAATGAGCAGTTCTTC
>TRBV5-3|TRBJ2-7|-|-
CAKRGVRPYEQYF
TGTGCTAAGCGAGGCGTTCGACCCTACGAGCAGTACTTC
>TRBV2|TRBJ2-2|-|TRBD2
CASSERSSGSTGELFF
TGTGCCAGCAGTGAAAGGTCTAGCGGGAGCACCGGGGAGCTGTTTTTT